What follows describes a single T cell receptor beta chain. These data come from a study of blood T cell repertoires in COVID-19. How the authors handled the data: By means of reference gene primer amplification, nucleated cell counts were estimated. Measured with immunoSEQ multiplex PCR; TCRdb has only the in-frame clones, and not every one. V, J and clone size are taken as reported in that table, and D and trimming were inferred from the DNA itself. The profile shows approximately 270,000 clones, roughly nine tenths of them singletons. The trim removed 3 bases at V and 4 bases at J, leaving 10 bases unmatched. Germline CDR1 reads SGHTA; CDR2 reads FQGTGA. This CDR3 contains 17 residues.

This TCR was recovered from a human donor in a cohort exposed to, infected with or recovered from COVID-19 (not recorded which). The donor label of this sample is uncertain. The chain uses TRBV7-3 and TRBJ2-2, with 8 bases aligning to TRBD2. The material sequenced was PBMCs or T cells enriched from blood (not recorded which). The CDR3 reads CASSLVAAGGGTGELFF. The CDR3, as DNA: TGTGCCAGCAGCTTGGTAGCCGCGGGGGGCGGCACCGGGGAGCTGTTTTTT.